This T cell receptor (beta chain) was captured by sequencing in a study of cytomegalovirus exposure and HLA in healthy donors. The V segment lost 5 bases and the J segment 3 bases; nucleotides outside the gene matches: 4. The CDR3 extends over 15 amino acids. The V gene's germline CDR1 is LGHNT and CDR2 FRNRAP. Healthy bone marrow donors supplied every sample. Primers: 60 Vbeta forward and 13 Jbeta reverse. TCRdb's table, derived via immunoSEQ multiplex PCR, lists solely in-frame clones and lacks some. The data hold around 140,000 clones, with roughly four fifths observed a single time. Sequenced material: PBMCs. The TCR was taken from a female donor in good health and CMV-seronegative. The chain is built from TRBV12-5 and TRBJ2-7; 13 nucleotides align to TRBD2. CDR3 loop: CASGRGTSGNYEQYF. The DNA of the CDR3 is TGTGCTAGTGGTCGAGGGACTAGCGGGAACTACGAGCAGTACTTC.